A single TCR beta chain is shown here with its context. These data belong to a study of technical replicates of blood from several donors. The assay was immunoSEQ multiplex PCR, and TCRdb's table has in-frame clones only and misses some. The data contain over 75,000 clones, approximately 94% of them seen just once; the ten biggest clones take up about 0.21%. The germline gives CDR1 SGHNT, CDR2 YYREEE (reference sequence). The V gene end was trimmed by 5 bases and the J gene end by 4 bases; junction bases not matched to a gene: 10. This CDR3 has 15 amino acids. Input material: T cells isolated from PBMCs. The chain is built from TRBV5-4 and TRBJ1-2; 8 bases agree with TRBD1. This TCR derives from a human donor in good health. CDR3 in amino acids: CASREGQGGGYGYTF. DNA of the CDR3: TGTGCCAGCAGGGAAGGACAGGGCGGGGGCTATGGCTACACCTTC.